The source of this T cell receptor beta chain is a study of control samples from healthy donors and cancer patients. The repertoire was sequenced with immunoSEQ multiplex PCR; TCRdb's copy has only in-frame clones and lacks some. The table records 55,000 to 65,000 clones, more than 70% of them present only once. This sequence was found in a woman aged 60-70 years with lung cancer. Sample: PBMCs.

CDR3 nucleotides: TGTGCCACCAGTGATACCACAGATACGCAGTATTTT. Protein product: CATSDTTDTQYF. The chain employs TRBV24-1 and TRBJ2-3; no definite D call. This CDR3 has 12 residues. Germline lookup yields CDR1 KGHDR and CDR2 SFDVKD. Trimming removed 3 bases from V and 2 bases from J, with 2 bases in between.